This paragraph covers one TCR beta chain sequence. The sample has other DNA sequences that encode this CDR3 too. The record originates from a study of beta chain features in type 1 diabetes. Across the whole study: Similarity in age, gender and cell yields was seen between patients and healthy donors.

Germline CDR1 and CDR2: GTSNPN and SVGIG (reference sequence). This CDR3 has 12 residues. Trimming cost V 5 bases and J 7 bases; bases outside gene matches: 5. Sequencing targeted expressed TCRB transcripts, as all isolated RNA had been reverse transcribed. Assay: immunoSEQ multiplex PCR; the TCRdb copy retains only in-frame clones and omits some. The sample has some 410,000 clones; 14% are singletons. This clonotype originated in a man aged 30 to 45 in good health. V and J are TRBV30 and TRBJ2-3, with 8 bases that match TRBD1. The material sequenced was naive CD4+ T cells from blood. DNA of the CDR3: TGTGCCTGGCGACGGACAGGGTATACGCAGTATTTT. Amino acids: CAWRRTGYTQYF. Complete variable domain (other parts from reference TRBV30 and TRBJ2-3): SQTIHQWPATLVQPVGSPLSLECTVEGTSNPNLYWYRQAAGRGLQLLFYSVGIGQISSEVPQNLSASRPQDRQFILSSKKLLLSDSGFYLCAWRRTGYTQYFGPGTRLTVL.